This paragraph covers one TCR beta chain sequence. Its antigen specificity is not known. CDR1 SGDLS and CDR2 YYNGEE are derived from the germline V gene. The junction shows trimming of 0 bases on V and 1 base on J, and the gene matches do not reach 10 bases of it. Including the terminal cysteine and phenylalanine, the CDR3 comprises 18 residues. Of the read, only the CDR3 DNA is kept; its 54 bases are in frame from base 1. The library was built by means of the immunoSEQ multiplex PCR assay. For the multiplex PCR, a mixture combining 60 forward primers for TCR Vbeta segments and 13 reverse primers for TCR Jbeta segments was used. Amplification of the CDR3 region of rearranged TCR beta genes was performed with a multiplex PCR assay on genomic DNA. Amplified TCR beta libraries were sequenced as 87-base-pair reads on the Illumina HiSeq System. The study's processing was this. A later analysis counted approximately 76 million unique TCR beta chains across the approximately 700 repertoires, and some 11 million of these chains were shared by at least two donors. Raw reads were error-corrected and collapsed into unique sequences by a nearest-neighbor algorithm in which closely related sequences were merged to remove PCR and sequencing errors. CDR3 sequences were aligned to IMGT reference sequences to assign V, D and J gene segments. Each retained sequence needed at least a six-nucleotide match to both a V gene segment and a J gene segment. A rearrangement counted as productive if the CDR3 had no stop codons and remained in frame with V and J, and every other rearrangement counted as non-productive. CDR3 was defined by IMGT convention, running from the second conserved V-encoded cysteine to the conserved J-encoded phenylalanine. Sequences without an unambiguous match to a single V gene segment were excluded from the earlier analysis of 587 of the donors. In an earlier analysis of about 590 of the donors, a V segment was called functional when productive rearrangements were above 56.7%, and segregating when the standard deviation between donors exceeded 5%. A statistical classification framework was built for diagnosing cytomegalovirus status from the catalog of TCR beta chain sequences. In a later analysis, TCR nucleotide sequences were compared against IMGT/GENE-DB human TR gene sequences so that V and J genes could be assigned. In a later analysis, CDR3 sequences and most-parsimonious VDJ recombination scenarios were assigned using the TCRdist pipeline. In a later analysis, every TCR beta chain was defined by the combination of its CDR3 amino acid sequence and its V-gene family, and reads without a unique V-gene family were dropped. In a later analysis, 450 to 600 highly shared, low-generation-probability nucleotide sequences were removed to address suspected cross-contamination and a sequencing artifact. A later analysis calculated a clonal expansion index for each public chain from normalized within-repertoire ranks of inferred template counts. In a later analysis, generation probabilities were computed using a VDJ recombination model fitted to out-of-frame rearrangements, and the results were checked against IGoR. In a later analysis, hypergeometric tests were used to score TCR-TCR, TCR-HLA and TCR-CMV co-occurrence, with a repertoire-size bias correction applied to TCR pairs. False discovery rates were estimated in a later analysis by permuting HLA or CMV assignments 20 times. In a later analysis, co-occurring TCRs were grouped using DBSCAN, and TCRdist sequence similarity was added for clustering within HLA-allele-positive subsets. For co-occurrence clustering, repertoires with fewer than 30,000 or more than 120,000 public chains were excluded, along with roughly 5 repertoires with anomalous nucleotide sharing. This immuneACCESS table, as held by TCRdb, lists in-frame sequences with V and J called but not all clones. Of the missing ones, under half trace to an unresolved V gene in checked studies; the others have no known cause. V and J calls and clone size are copied from that table; D and trimming were computed from the DNA. The sample's table covers about 67,000 clones. Clones ranked in the top ten supply about 5% of the sample.

These data come from a study of cytomegalovirus exposure and HLA in healthy donors (dated by TCRdb to between 2016 and 2019). Regarding the study in general: An earlier analysis of some 500 of the donors reported 250 to 350 Gb of sequence data and 117 million unique TCR beta sequences from approximately 180 million T cells. To predict cytomegalovirus infection status, the study brought together high-throughput TCR immunosequencing, statistical association of individual TCRs with disease status, and machine learning. All discovery cohort repertoires had been generated on a single sequencing platform. The later analysis used no new phenotypic data to find candidate immune exposures, relying instead on TCR beta sequences and their occurrence across donors. The aim of the study was to test whether cataloging public T cell receptors could identify signatures of past pathogen exposure. Among about 410 genotyped donors of the cohort, an average of about 240,000 unique TCR beta nucleotide sequences was sequenced per donor, of which approximately 19% were non-productive. In a later genetic analysis, genome-wide SNP genotypes for about 65% of the 666 donors were used, and that subset was treated as a discovery cohort. A separate validation cohort of roughly 130 different subjects was used in addition to the approximately 670-subject first cohort. A later analysis re-analyzed previously published TCR beta repertoires from 550 to 700 donors and added high-resolution HLA genotyping to study TCR occurrence patterns. Because of strong linkage in the cohort, a handful of DR-DQ haplotypes were treated as single units for association and clustering. Donor age, sex, ethnicity and CMV serostatus were collected together with the repertoire data. The study profiled the T cell repertoires of around 700 subjects by immunosequencing and related them to cytomegalovirus serostatus. An early release covering more than 500 HLA-typed donors comprised about 300 gigabases of sequencing data and 65 million to 100 million unique TCR sequences. An earlier analysis of fewer than 700 of the donors applied high-throughput TCR beta sequencing to assess whether each TCR beta V gene segment acted as functional or pseudogenic. Of the roughly 430 genotyped donors, approximately 82% fell in the genetic ancestry cluster associated with self-reported Caucasian donors. HLA typing covered class I and class II loci at four-digit resolution. Typing coverage differed by locus: A, B, C, DRB1 and DQB1 were typed in about 629-630 donors, DQA1 in around 500, DPA1 in around 580, and DPB1 in 450 to 480.

The cohort comprised 666 healthy bone marrow donors. Cohort members were all nominally healthy when sampled, although unrecorded immune exposures were likely present. The donor tested CMV seropositive, placing the donor among the roughly 300 seropositive members of the cohort. Every donor gave a peripheral blood sample, and the peripheral blood mononuclear cells from that sample were used for TCR beta sequencing. The Qiagen DNeasy Blood Extraction Kit was used to extract genomic DNA from the blood cell samples. What the research found in general, with its limitations: According to the authors, the approach could potentially be generalized to other disease states and immunological phenotypes. A further reported finding was that TCR beta sequences accurately predicted the HLA-A and HLA-B alleles for most subjects in the first cohort. Three of the identified cytomegalovirus-associated TCR beta chains were confirmed in vitro to be specific for cytomegalovirus antigens. While some public TCRs were present in many individuals, most TCR sequences turned up only very rarely across donors. An earlier analysis of some 590 of the donors showed that most TCR beta V segments appeared in productive rearrangements either about 87% or about 30% of the time, which broadly matched IMGT annotations. The only immune exposure information available for the cohort was CMV serostatus. The earlier analysis of approximately 590 of the donors excluded over 15 rarely observed V segments, including chromosome 9 orphons, because counts were too low. Some IMGT-functional V segments, including TRBV6-2 and TRBV6-3, could not be distinguished by the 87-base-pair reads and were therefore excluded. In a later analysis, several top co-occurrence clusters were reported to appear linked to parvovirus B19, influenza, CMV and Epstein-Barr virus. Because some donors lacked HLA typing at each locus, the association tests relied only on the typed subset. This cohort had only TCR beta chains sequenced, and the lack of alpha or paired-chain data limited which features could be detected. Strong co-occurrence of HLA alleles, especially DR and DQ, made assigning TCR associations to individual alleles difficult. Correlated functional status among segregating V segments might reflect linkage disequilibrium, but an unknown experimental factor could not be ruled out. In the study, about 150 TCR beta chains were listed as associated with cytomegalovirus. In both the original and validation cohorts, the classifier was reported to diagnose cytomegalovirus status with high specificity and sensitivity. According to a later genetic analysis, donors in an Asian-associated ancestry cluster had fewer N-insertions in productive TCRs than the approximately 650-donor mean. In a later analysis, more than 15,000 TCR beta sequences were associated with specific HLA alleles at a false discovery rate of 0.05. A cluster of highly shared sequence variants was judged likely to represent a technical artifact of the sequencing pipeline. Most CMV-associated TCR beta chains appeared to be HLA-restricted in a later analysis, and the HLA associations seemed to be driven largely by CMV exposure. Sequencing depth was assumed to be roughly uniform across donors in the presence/absence analyses, though that assumption may not hold. V-gene and J-gene trimming of TCR beta chains was associated with a missense DCLRE1C variant in a later genetic analysis, and the association was replicated in an independent cohort. In a later analysis, HLA-associated TCR beta chains were found to be more clonally expanded and to have lower generation probabilities than equally common non-associated chains. In a later analysis, TCR association rates were found to vary across HLA loci, with the most associated TCRs seen for DRB1 alleles and the fewest for HLA-C alleles.

The chain is assembled from TRBV9 and TRBJ2-1; 7 bases in between match TRBD2. Sequenced sample: PBMCs. This clonotype was obtained from a woman aged 40 to 49 in good health and CMV-seropositive. The CDR3 protein is CASSVVAGEGMSYNEQFF. In nucleotides, the sequence is TGTGCCAGCAGCGTAGTGGCGGGAGAAGGGATGTCCTACAATGAGCAGTTCTTC.